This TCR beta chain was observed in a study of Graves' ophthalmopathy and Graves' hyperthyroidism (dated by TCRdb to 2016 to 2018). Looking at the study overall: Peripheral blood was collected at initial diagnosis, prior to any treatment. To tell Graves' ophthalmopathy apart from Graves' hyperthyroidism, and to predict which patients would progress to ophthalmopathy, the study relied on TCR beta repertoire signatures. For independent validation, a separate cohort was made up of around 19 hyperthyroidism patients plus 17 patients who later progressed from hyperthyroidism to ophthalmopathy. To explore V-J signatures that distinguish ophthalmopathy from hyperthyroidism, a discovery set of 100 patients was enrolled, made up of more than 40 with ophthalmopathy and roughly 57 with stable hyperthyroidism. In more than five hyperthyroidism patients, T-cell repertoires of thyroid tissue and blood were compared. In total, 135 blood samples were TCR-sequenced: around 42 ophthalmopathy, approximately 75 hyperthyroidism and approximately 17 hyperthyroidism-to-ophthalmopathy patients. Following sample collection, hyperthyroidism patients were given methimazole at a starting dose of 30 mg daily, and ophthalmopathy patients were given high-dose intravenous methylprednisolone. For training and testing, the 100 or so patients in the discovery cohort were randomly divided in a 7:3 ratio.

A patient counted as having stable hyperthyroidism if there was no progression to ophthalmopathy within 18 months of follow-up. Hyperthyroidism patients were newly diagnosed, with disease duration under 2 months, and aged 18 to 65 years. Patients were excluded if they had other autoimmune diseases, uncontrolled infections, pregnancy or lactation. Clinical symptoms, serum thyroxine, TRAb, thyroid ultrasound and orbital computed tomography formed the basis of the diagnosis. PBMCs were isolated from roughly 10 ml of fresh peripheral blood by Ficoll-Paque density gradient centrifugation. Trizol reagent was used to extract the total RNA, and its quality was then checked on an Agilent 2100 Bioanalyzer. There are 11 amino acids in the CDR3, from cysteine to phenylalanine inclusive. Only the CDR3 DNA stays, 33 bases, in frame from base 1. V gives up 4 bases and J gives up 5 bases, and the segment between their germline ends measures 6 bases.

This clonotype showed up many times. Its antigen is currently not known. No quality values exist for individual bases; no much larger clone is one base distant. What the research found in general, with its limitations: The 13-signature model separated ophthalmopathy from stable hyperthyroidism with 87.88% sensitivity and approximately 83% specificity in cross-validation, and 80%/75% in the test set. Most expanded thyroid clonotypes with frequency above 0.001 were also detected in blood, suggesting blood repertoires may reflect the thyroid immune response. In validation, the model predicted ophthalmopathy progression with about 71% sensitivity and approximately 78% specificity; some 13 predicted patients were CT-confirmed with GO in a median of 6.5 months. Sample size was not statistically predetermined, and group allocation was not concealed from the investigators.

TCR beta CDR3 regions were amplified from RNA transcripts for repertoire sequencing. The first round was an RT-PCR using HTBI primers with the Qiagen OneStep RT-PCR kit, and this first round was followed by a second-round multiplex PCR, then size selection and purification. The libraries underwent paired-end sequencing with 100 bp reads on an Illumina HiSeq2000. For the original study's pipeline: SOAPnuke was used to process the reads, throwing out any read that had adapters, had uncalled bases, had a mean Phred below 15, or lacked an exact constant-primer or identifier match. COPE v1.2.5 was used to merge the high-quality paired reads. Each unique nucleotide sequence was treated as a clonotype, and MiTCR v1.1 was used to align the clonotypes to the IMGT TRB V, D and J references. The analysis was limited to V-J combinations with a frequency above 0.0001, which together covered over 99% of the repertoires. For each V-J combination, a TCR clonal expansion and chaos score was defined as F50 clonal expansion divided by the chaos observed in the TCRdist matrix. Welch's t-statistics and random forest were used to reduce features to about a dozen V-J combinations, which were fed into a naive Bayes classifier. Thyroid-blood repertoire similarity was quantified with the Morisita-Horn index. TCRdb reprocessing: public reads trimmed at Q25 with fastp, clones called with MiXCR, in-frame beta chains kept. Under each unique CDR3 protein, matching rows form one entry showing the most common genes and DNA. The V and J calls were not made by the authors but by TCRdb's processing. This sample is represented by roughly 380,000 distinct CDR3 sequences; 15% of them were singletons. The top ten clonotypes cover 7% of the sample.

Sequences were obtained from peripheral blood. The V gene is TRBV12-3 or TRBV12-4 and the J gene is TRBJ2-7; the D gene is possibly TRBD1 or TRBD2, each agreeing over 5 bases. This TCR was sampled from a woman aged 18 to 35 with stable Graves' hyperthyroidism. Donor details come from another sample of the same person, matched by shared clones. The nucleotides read TGTGCCAGCAGTTGGGGGAACGAGCAGTACTTC. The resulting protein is CASSWGNEQYF.